This T cell receptor (beta chain) was identified in a study of shared clonotypes between healthy human individuals. On this clone itself: Its antigen is not known. The sample carries other DNA sequences with the same CDR3.

Study-wide results and limits: Generally, estimated richness proved larger in naive subsets than it did in memory subsets.

V was shortened by 3 bases and J by 4 bases, with 7 bases between the two germline ends. Germline CDR1 reads SNHLY; CDR2 reads FYNNEI. This CDR3 comprises 12 residues. Sequenced by immunoSEQ multiplex PCR; TCRdb stores in-frame clones only, minus some. Seen here are roughly 2,300,000 clones, under 95% observed once, and the top ten hold approximately 0.41%. HIV-negative, healthy adults without recent acute infections or vaccinations were the donors. The sequence was obtained from a man younger than 35 in good health. Some clones in this sample may be carry-over from other donors' samples. The chain employs TRBV2 and TRBJ2-7, with a tentative D call TRBD1 (5 bases). Sequencing was carried out using naive CD4+ T cells from PBMCs. Subset denoted: CD45RA+ positively selected. The CDR3, as DNA: TGTGCCAGCAGTGAGCAGGGTTACGAGCAGTACTTC. It specifies CASSEQGYEQYF.